Following are 9 T cell receptor beta chains from one sample sequenced in a study of blood T cells in healthy people across ages. Primers used in a second PCR of about 6 to 11 cycles were a sample-barcoded 5' primer and a J-beta primer mix. TCRdb re-derived calls from the 5' RACE reads in MiXCR, one entry per CDR3 protein. The table includes about 1.5 million distinct CDR3 sequences, roughly 43% detected once. The sequenced sample was blood. The receptors here all came from a woman younger than 35 in good health.

The chain recombines TRBV6-2 or TRBV6-3 with TRBJ2-1, with D perhaps TRBD2 (7 bases). Per germline, CDR1 MNHEY and CDR2 SVGEGT. The CDR3 covers 16 residues. Between the trimmed V and J ends, which lost 5 bases and 0 bases, there was a span of 14 bases. CDR3 DNA: TGTGCCAGCAGTGCAGGCGGGGGCCGCTCCTACAATGAGCAGTTCTTC. Translated, it gives CASSAGGGRSYNEQFF.

The chain has TRBV4-2 and TRBJ1-3, with D uncertain. Germline V CDR1 and CDR2: LGHNA, YNFKEQ. The ends were cut back, 9 bases at V and 5 bases at J, with 14 bases in the middle. CDR3 length equals 13 residues. The CDR3 nucleotides read TGTGCCAGTAGCGAAAGACGACGAAACACCATATATTTT. As protein: CASSERRRNTIYF.

In its sample, this clonotype was seen a few times. CDR3 residues: CASSHRGEFQPQHF. The CDR3 DNA sequence: TGTGCCAGCAGTCACAGGGGGGAGTTCCAGCCCCAGCATTTT. The chain has TRBV27 and TRBJ1-5; 8 nucleotides align to TRBD1. The CDR3 is 14 residues long. CDR1 and CDR2 (germline): MNHEY, SMNVEV (reference sequence). J gave up 7 bases and V 5 bases, and 7 bases lay outside the gene matches.

The rearrangement uses TRBV10-3 and TRBJ2-1, with D unclear. This CDR3 is 13 amino acids long. Trimming shortened V by 5 bases and J by 6 bases, and 11 bases separated the two germline ends. Germline-derived CDR1 and CDR2 are ENHRY and SYGVKD. CDR3 residues: CAISNLEANEQFF. The CDR3 DNA sequence: TGTGCCATCAGTAATCTAGAGGCCAATGAGCAGTTCTTC.

This chain uses TRBV4-1 with TRBJ2-7; 11 bases line up with TRBD2. With V trimmed by 3 bases and J by 0 bases, 10 bases remained unmatched. The CDR3 length is 18 residues. Looked up from germline, CDR1 is MGHRA and CDR2 is YSYEKL. The CDR3 region is CASSQIPSTSGVSYEQYF. The CDR3 DNA follows: TGCGCCAGCAGCCAGATCCCTTCGACTAGCGGGGTCTCCTACGAGCAGTACTTC.

The V gene is TRBV25-1, the J gene TRBJ1-1; D gene uncertain. Trimming shortened V by 8 bases and J by 1 base, and 20 bases separated the two germline ends. The CDR3 length is 16 residues. Germline lookup yields CDR1 MGHDK and CDR2 SYGVNS. In nucleotides, the CDR3 is TGTGCCAGCGGTTCCCTGGACTATGGATCGAACACTGAAGCTTTCTTT. Translation gives CASGSLDYGSNTEAFF.

This clonotype was seen a handful of times. This chain connects TRBV29-1 to TRBJ1-4, with 9 bases fitting TRBD1. V was clipped by 6 bases and J by 7 bases; unmatched bases: 12. CDR3 length: 15 residues. From germline, CDR1 is SQVTM and CDR2 ANQGSEA. CDR3 amino acids: CSVQSQGAALEKLFF. CDR3 nucleotides: TGCAGCGTACAATCACAGGGGGCGGCCCTTGAAAAACTGTTTTTT.

This rearrangement joins TRBV20-1 to TRBJ1-2; unclear D gene. Germline V gene sequence: CDR1 DFQATT, CDR2 SNEGSKA (reference sequence). This CDR3 spans 11 amino acids. V dropped 0 bases and J dropped 5 bases, with 4 bases sitting between them. CDR3 region: CSAREGYGYTF. DNA of the CDR3: TGCAGTGCTAGAGAAGGTTATGGCTACACCTTC.

The V gene is TRBV19, the J gene TRBJ2-1, with TRBD1 matching over 7 bases. The CDR3 is 16 amino acids. The germline CDR1 and CDR2 sequences are LNHDA and SQIVND (reference sequence). After removal of 4 bases from V and 0 bases from J, the junction contained 6 bases not matched to a gene. CDR3 in DNA: TGTGCCAGTAGTAAGCTCCGACAGGGCTCCTACAATGAGCAGTTCTTC. Protein: CASSKLRQGSYNEQFF.